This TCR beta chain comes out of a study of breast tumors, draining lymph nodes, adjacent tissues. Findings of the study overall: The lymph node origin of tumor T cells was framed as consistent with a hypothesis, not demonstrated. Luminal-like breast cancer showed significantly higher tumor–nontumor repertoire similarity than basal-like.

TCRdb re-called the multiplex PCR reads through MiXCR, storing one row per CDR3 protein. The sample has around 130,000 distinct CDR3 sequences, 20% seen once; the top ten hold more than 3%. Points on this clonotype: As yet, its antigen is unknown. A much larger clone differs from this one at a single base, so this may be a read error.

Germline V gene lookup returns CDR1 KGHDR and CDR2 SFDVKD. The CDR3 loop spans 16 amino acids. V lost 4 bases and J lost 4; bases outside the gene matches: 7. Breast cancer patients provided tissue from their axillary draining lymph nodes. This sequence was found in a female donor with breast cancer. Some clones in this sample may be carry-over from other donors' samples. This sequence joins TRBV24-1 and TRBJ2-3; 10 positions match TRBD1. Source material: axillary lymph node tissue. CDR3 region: CATSDPGQGGSDTQYF. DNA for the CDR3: TGTGCCACCAGTGACCCAGGACAGGGGGGGTCAGATACGCAGTATTTT.